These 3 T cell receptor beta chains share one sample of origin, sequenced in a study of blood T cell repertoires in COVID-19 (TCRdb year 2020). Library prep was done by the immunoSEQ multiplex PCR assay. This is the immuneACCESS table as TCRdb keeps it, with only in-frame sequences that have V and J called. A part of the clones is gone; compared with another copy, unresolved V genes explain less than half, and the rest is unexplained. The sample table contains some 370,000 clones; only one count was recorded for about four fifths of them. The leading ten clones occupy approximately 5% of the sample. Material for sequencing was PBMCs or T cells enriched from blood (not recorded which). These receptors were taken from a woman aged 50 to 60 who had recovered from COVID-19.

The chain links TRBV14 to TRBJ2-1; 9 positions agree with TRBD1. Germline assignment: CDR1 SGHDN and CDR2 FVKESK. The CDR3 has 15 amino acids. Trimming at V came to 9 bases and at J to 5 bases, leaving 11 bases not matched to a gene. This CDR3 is CASHITGGAHNEQFF. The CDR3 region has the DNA TGTGCCAGTCACATTACAGGGGGCGCCCACAATGAGCAGTTCTTC.

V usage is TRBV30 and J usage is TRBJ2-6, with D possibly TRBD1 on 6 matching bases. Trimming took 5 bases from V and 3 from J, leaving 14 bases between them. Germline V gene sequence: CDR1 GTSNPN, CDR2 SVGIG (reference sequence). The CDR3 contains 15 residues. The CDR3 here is CAWLSDSFGANVLTF. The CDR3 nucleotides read TGTGCCTGGTTATCGGACAGTTTTGGGGCCAACGTCCTGACTTTC.

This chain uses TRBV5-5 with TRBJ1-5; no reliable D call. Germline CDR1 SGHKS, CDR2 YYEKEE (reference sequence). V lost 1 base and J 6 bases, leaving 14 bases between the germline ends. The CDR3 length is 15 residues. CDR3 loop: CASSLRPFGGQPQHF. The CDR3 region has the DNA TGTGCCAGCAGCTTGAGACCATTCGGAGGTCAGCCCCAGCATTTT.